The T cell receptor beta chain described here comes from a study of blood T cells in healthy people across ages. PCR was performed a second time for roughly 7 to 12 cycles using a sample-barcoded 5' primer and a J-beta primer mix. In TCRdb, the 5' RACE reads were re-called with MiXCR into one record per CDR3 protein. The data hold over a million distinct CDR3 sequences, with under 30% observed a single time. Broader study findings: Investigators viewed diversity estimates from one million T cells as underestimates, the study reported. Across samples, TCR beta diversity tracked strongly with naive T cell percentage.

From germline, CDR1 is SGHAT and CDR2 FQDESV (reference sequence). V was pared by 5 bases and J by 6 bases, with 17 bases between. This CDR3 has 14 amino acids. Notes on this clonotype: The antigen remains undetermined.

The same sample was also used in a study of T cells of mothers and their children.

The source of this sequence is a girl between 2 and 10 years old in good health. The sample was blood. V is TRBV11-1 and J is TRBJ2-7; D perhaps matches TRBD2 (6 bases). The CDR3 sequence: CASSALGGWAEQYF. The CDR3 DNA is TGTGCCAGCAGCGCTTTAGGAGGGTGGGCCGAGCAGTACTTC. The full variable domain, its missing parts supplied by reference TRBV11-1 and TRBJ2-7, is EAEVAQSPRYKITEKSQAVAFWCDPISGHATLYWYRQILGQGPELLVQFQDESVVDDSQLPKDRFSAERLKGVDSTLKIQPAELGDSAMYLCASSALGGWAEQYFGPGTRLTVT.